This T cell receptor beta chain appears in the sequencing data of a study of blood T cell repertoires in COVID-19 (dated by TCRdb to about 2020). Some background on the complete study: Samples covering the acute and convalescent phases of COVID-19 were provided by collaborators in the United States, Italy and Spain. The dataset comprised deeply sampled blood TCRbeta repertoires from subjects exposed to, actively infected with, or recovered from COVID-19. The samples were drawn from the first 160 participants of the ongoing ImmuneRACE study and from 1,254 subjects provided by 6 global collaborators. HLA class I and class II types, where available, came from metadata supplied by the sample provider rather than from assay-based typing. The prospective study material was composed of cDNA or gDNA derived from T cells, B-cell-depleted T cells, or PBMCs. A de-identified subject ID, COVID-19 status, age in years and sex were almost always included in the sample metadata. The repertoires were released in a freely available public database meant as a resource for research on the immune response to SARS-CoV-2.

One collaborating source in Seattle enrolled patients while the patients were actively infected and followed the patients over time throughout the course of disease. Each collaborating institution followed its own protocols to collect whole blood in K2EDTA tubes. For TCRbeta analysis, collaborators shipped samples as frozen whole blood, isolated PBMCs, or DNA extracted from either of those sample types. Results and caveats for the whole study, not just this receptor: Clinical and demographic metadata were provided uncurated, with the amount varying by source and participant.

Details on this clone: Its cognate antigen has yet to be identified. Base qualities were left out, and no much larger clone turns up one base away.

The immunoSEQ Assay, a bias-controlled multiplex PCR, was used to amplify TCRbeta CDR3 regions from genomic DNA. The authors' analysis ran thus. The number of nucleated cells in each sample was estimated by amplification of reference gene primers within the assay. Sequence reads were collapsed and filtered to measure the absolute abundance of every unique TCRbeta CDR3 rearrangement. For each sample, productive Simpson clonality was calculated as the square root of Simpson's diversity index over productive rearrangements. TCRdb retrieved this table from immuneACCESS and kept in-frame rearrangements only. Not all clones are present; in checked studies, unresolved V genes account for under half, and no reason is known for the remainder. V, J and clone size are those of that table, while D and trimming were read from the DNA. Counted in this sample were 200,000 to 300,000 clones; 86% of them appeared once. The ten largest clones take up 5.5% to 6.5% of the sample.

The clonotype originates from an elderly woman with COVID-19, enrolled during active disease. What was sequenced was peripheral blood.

The CDR3 protein sequence reads: CASSQGGQGAVQNNSPLHF. The sequenced DNA: TGTGCCAGCAGCCAAGGGGGACAGGGGGCAGTTCAGAATAATTCACCCCTCCACTTT. The rearranged segments are TRBV4-2 and TRBJ1-6; TRBD1 matches 12 bases in the middle. Germline trimming: 1 base from V, 5 bases from J; junction bases outside gene matches: 9. Taken from the germline V gene, the CDR1 and CDR2 loops are LGHNA and YNFKEQ. The CDR3 runs 19 residues from the cysteine to the phenylalanine. Left in the record is the CDR3 DNA by itself, 57 bases read in frame from the first base.